This T cell receptor beta chain is drawn from a study of shared clonotypes between healthy human individuals. Overall study context: A donor's plate count was three for CD4 naive and three for CD4 memory; CD8 naive had two and CD8 memory one. Study results and caveats: Non-shared clonotypes had lower generation probabilities than those shared by all four donors.

Only in-frame clones appear in the TCRdb table, and some are missing; sequencing was by immunoSEQ multiplex PCR. Found here are about 700,000 clones, 92% of them singletons; the top ten hold roughly 22%. After removal of 5 bases from V and 1 base from J, the junction contained 2 bases not matched to a gene. This CDR3 contains 14 residues. Per the germline V gene, CDR1 is LNHNV and CDR2 is YYDKDF (reference sequence). Terminally differentiated effector memory CD45RA+ cells were excluded by CCR7 positive selection of CD45RO-negative cells. The count of this clone is one. Its target is unknown. The receptor was isolated from a man aged 30 to 45 in good health. The chain is built from TRBV15 and TRBJ1-5; 7 nucleotides match TRBD1. The sequenced sample consisted of naive CD8+ T cells sorted from blood. CDR3 in amino acids: CATSPDRSNQPQHF. The DNA for the CDR3 is TGTGCCACCAGCCCGGACAGGAGCAATCAGCCCCAGCATTTT.